This TCR beta chain was identified in a study of identical twins. This clonotype was counted a few times. Its antigen remains unknown. Germline V CDR1 and CDR2: SGHVS, FQNEAQ. The V end was cut by 5 bases, the J end by 3 bases, with 7 bases between. This CDR3 contains 13 residues. One entry per CDR3 protein results from TCRdb running MiXCR on the 5' RACE reads. The sample has about 530,000 distinct CDR3 sequences; 20% to 25% are singletons. General observations from the study: Researchers caution that invariant MAIT and iNKT cells could partly confound zero-insertion analyses. The conclusions drew on cross-sectional statistical analysis instead of tracking the same donors. Less excess twin sharing appeared in beta out-of-frame sequences. Models underestimated out-of-frame TCR alpha sharing in monozygotic twins.

The same sample was also studied in work on yellow fever vaccine responses in identical twins.

This sequence joins TRBV7-8 and TRBJ2-2; no clear D gene. Sequences were obtained from CD4+ T cells sorted from blood. This receptor was obtained from a young woman in good health. The CDR3 is CASSTRDTGELFF. The CDR3 bases are TGTGCCAGCAGCACCCGGGACACCGGGGAGCTGTTTTTT.